This T cell receptor beta chain was profiled in a study of post-analysis software for immune sequencing data. On this clonotype: The target antigen is unknown.

Trimming took 5 bases from V and 0 from J; bases not matched to a gene: 6. The CDR3 length is 15 residues. TCR beta cDNA libraries had unique molecular identifiers. One entry per CDR3 protein, called by TCRdb with MiXCR from the PCR reads. Seen here are roughly 800,000 distinct CDR3 sequences, around 50% observed once, and the top ten hold approximately 4.3%. Study outcomes and limitations: With TRBV5-6, TRBV5-1 and TRBV20-1 included, five TRBV segments were more frequent in patients than in controls. Multiple sclerosis patients showed significantly lower normalized Chao1 diversity than controls did.

The chain is built from TRBV12-3 or TRBV12-4 and TRBJ1-1; 7 bases are a match to TRBD1. The source of this sequence is a girl between 5 and 17 years old with multiple sclerosis. The sample taken for sequencing was blood. The CDR3 nucleotides are TGTGCCAGCAGTCCTCGTGACAGGGTGAACACTGAAGCTTTCTTT. This gives the protein CASSPRDRVNTEAFF.